These 25 T cell receptor beta chains were sequenced from one sample in a study of cytomegalovirus exposure and HLA in healthy donors. Researchers ran the PCR with 60 Vbeta and 13 Jbeta primers. Assay: immunoSEQ multiplex PCR; the TCRdb copy retains only in-frame clones and omits some. Here the sample spans around 150,000 clones, 70% to 80% being singletons. Sequencing was performed on PBMCs. These receptors were taken from a man aged 40-49 years in good health and CMV-seronegative.

The rearrangement links TRBV11-1 to TRBJ2-5; the match to TRBD1 covers 8 bases. The CDR3 loop spans 16 amino acids. Per germline, CDR1 SGHAT and CDR2 FQDESV (reference sequence). The V segment lost 4 bases and the J segment 4 bases; nucleotides outside the gene matches: 11. The CDR3 reads CASSSRQGRYGETQYF. The CDR3 nucleotides are TGTGCCAGCAGCTCCCGACAGGGGAGGTACGGAGAGACCCAGTACTTC.

This clone was observed a single time. This sequence joins TRBV5-1 and TRBJ2-7, with D possibly being TRBD1 (5 bases). Between the trimmed V and J ends, which lost 5 bases and 1 base, there was a span of 10 bases. The CDR3 extends over 13 amino acids. Germline loops: CDR1 SGHRS, CDR2 YFSETQ. The CDR3 protein is CASSTGGSYEQYF. CDR3 nucleotides: TGCGCCAGCAGTACAGGTGGGTCCTACGAGCAGTACTTC.

The chain couples TRBV7-2 to TRBJ2-2; TRBD2 aligns across 9 bases. Germline values: CDR1 SGHTA, CDR2 FQGNSA. This CDR3 contains 17 residues. After removal of 7 bases from V and 5 bases from J, the junction contained 14 bases not matched to a gene. CDR3 protein: CASTGGGAASYTGELFF. The CDR3 DNA reads TGTGCCAGCACCGGCGGGGGGGCAGCGTCCTATACCGGGGAGCTGTTTTTT.

The chain joins TRBV27 to TRBJ2-5; TRBD2 is a possible D gene (5 bases). The CDR3 extends over 15 amino acids. V shed 5 bases and J shed 1 base, with 14 bases lying between them. Germline V CDR1 and CDR2: MNHEY, SMNVEV (reference sequence). DNA for the CDR3: TGTGCCAGCAGTGGAGGCGGGCCCCTCCAAGAGACCCAGTACTTC. Its protein is CASSGGGPLQETQYF.

The J gene is TRBJ2-3, the V gene TRBV19; 9 nucleotides line up with TRBD2. The CDR3 is made up of 15 amino acids. Germline V gene lookup returns CDR1 LNHDA and CDR2 SQIVND (reference sequence). J was trimmed by 5 bases and V by 7 bases; bases with no gene match: 10. DNA of the CDR3: TGTGCCAGTAAGAATAGCGGGAGCTCCGGAGATACGCAGTATTTT. Protein product: CASKNSGSSGDTQYF. The full variable domain, its missing parts supplied by reference TRBV19 and TRBJ2-3, is DGGITQSPKYLFRKEGQNVTLSCEQNLNHDAMYWYRQDPGQGLRLIYYSQIVNDFQKGDIAEGYSVSREKKESFPLTVTSAQKNPTAFYLCASKNSGSSGDTQYFGPGTRLTVL.

The chain has TRBV5-1 and TRBJ2-1; 10 positions agree with TRBD2. The CDR3 totals 19 residues. Germline CDR1 and CDR2: SGHRS and YFSETQ. The V gene end was trimmed by 0 bases and the J gene end by 0 bases; junction bases not matched to a gene: 9. The DNA of the CDR3 is TGCGCCAGCAGCTTGGGGCCTAGCGGGAGTAGTAGCTCCTACAATGAGCAGTTCTTC. Translating it yields CASSLGPSGSSSSYNEQFF.

This clone was observed a single time. V and J are TRBV9 and TRBJ2-1, with 9 bases aligning to TRBD2. Germline-derived CDR1 and CDR2 are SGDLS and YYNGEE. The CDR3 is 15 residues long. V trimming: 1 base; J trimming: 6 bases; junction bases outside the gene matches: 5. CDR3 region: CASSVPGLAGNEQFF. As DNA, the CDR3 is TGTGCCAGCAGCGTACCGGGACTAGCTGGCAATGAGCAGTTCTTC.

This sequence joins TRBV6-5 and TRBJ2-1; no firm D call. Looked up from germline, CDR1 is MNHEY and CDR2 is SVGAGI. There are 12 residues in the CDR3. Trimming shortened V by 5 bases and J by 4 bases, and 6 bases separated the two germline ends. This CDR3 reads CASSQTYNEQFF. The CDR3 DNA sequence: TGTGCCAGCAGTCAAACTTACAATGAGCAGTTCTTC.

This clone was detected once. This chain uses TRBV28 with TRBJ1-6, with a tentative D call TRBD1 (6 bases). The V gene lost 6 bases and the J gene lost 7 bases, with 13 bases spanning the gap. The CDR3 has 14 amino acids. Germline-derived CDR1 and CDR2 are MDHEN and SYDVKM. CDR3 DNA sequence: TGTGCCAGCAGCCCTGCAGGGGACAATTCACCCCTCCACTTT. Its translation: CASSPAGDNSPLHF.

The chain has TRBV1 and TRBJ2-3; TRBD2 is the table's D call and was not checked against the DNA. TRBV1 represents a pseudogene. The length of the CDR3 is 20 residues. The DNA for the CDR3 is TGCACCAGCAGCCAAGATACGGGAGAACTAGCGGGAGATAGAACAGATACGCAGTATTTT. This sequence encodes CTSSQDTGELAGDRTDTQYF.

The chain carries TRBV11-2 and TRBJ1-5; D is undetermined. Trimming shortened V by 3 bases and J by 5 bases, and 8 bases separated the two germline ends. CDR1 and CDR2 from the germline V gene are SGHAT and FQNNGV. CDR3 size: 13 residues. The CDR3 DNA reads TGTGCCAGCAGCTTTGGGCCCGATCAGCCCCAGCATTTT. It encodes CASSFGPDQPQHF.

This rearrangement joins TRBV10-2 to TRBJ2-1, with 10 bases matching TRBD2. In germline, CDR1 is WSHSY, CDR2 SAAADI. V was clipped by 3 bases and J by 8 bases; unmatched bases: 13. The CDR3 has 17 amino acids. The CDR3 DNA reads TGCGCCAGCAGTGATCAGGCTAGCGGGAGTAGAGGCGATGAGCAGTTCTTC. Its protein is CASSDQASGSRGDEQFF.

This clone was seen more than once but under ten times. The rearrangement links TRBV1 to TRBJ2-1; the table names TRBD2, a call not compared with the DNA. TRBV1 constitutes a pseudogene. This CDR3 spans 16 amino acids. The CDR3 spells CTSSQSGTQSRNEQFF. The CDR3 DNA is TGCACCAGCAGCCAATCCGGGACTCAGTCGCGGAATGAGCAGTTCTTC.

This clone was seen a single time. DNA of the CDR3: TGTGCCAGCCGCCCTCAGGGTACCCACGAGCAGTACTTC. Its protein product is CASRPQGTHEQYF. The rearrangement links TRBV19 to TRBJ2-7; D is possibly TRBD1 (5 bases). The CDR3 length is 13 residues. CDR1 LNHDA and CDR2 SQIVND come from the germline V gene (reference sequence). Trimming left V 9 bases short and J 5 bases short, with 17 bases between.

This clone was counted a single time. J is TRBJ2-2 and V is TRBV11-2; 8 nucleotides match TRBD2. After removal of 5 bases from V and 4 bases from J, the junction contained 6 bases not matched to a gene. This CDR3 has 15 amino acids. Germline lookup yields CDR1 SGHAT and CDR2 FQNNGV. CDR3 protein: CASSPSGSGTGELFF. DNA for the CDR3: TGTGCCAGCAGCCCAAGCGGGAGTGGCACCGGGGAGCTGTTTTTT.

V usage is TRBV6-1 and J usage is TRBJ1-1; D is ambiguous. CDR3 length equals 13 residues. The V gene lost 6 bases and the J gene lost 1 base, with 9 bases spanning the gap. Per germline, CDR1 MNHNS and CDR2 SASEGT. CDR3 nucleotides: TGTGCCAGCAGAGCGGCCCAGAACACTGAAGCTTTCTTT. Its protein product is CASRAAQNTEAFF.

The J gene is TRBJ2-7, the V gene TRBV2; D possibly corresponds to TRBD1 (6 bases). The CDR3 length is 12 residues. Trimming pared 8 bases from V and 2 bases from J, leaving 10 bases between. Germline V gives CDR1 SNHLY, CDR2 FYNNEI. Here the CDR3 reads CASRTEAYEQYF. The DNA for the CDR3 is TGTGCCAGCCGGACAGAGGCCTACGAGCAGTACTTC.

The chain is built from TRBV27 and TRBJ2-1, with 9 bases lining up with TRBD2. The CDR3 runs 13 residues. Trimming took 5 bases from V and 9 from J; bases not matched to a gene: 5. CDR1 and CDR2 from the germline V gene are MNHEY and SMNVEV (reference sequence). CDR3 bases: TGTGCCAGCAGTGGGCTGCGGGAGGGTGAGCAGTTCTTC. Translated: CASSGLREGEQFF.

Here the CDR3 DNA reads TGCGCCAGCAGGATTGGGGCGGGAGGGCAGTACAATGAGCAGTTCTTC. It specifies CASRIGAGGQYNEQFF. J is TRBJ2-1 and V is TRBV5-1, with 9 bases fitting TRBD2. With V trimmed by 5 bases and J by 4 bases, 10 bases remained unmatched. The CDR3 is 16 residues long. CDR1 SGHRS and CDR2 YFSETQ come from the germline V gene.

The rearrangement joins TRBV27 to TRBJ1-5, with TRBD1 matching 8 bases. The CDR3 runs to 13 residues. Germline CDR1 and CDR2: MNHEY and SMNVEV (reference sequence). Germline trimming cut 5 bases from V and 4 bases from J; bases unmatched to any gene: 1. The CDR3 reads CASSRQGNQPQHF. DNA of the CDR3: TGTGCCAGCAGTCGACAGGGGAATCAGCCCCAGCATTTT.

This clone was seen just once. V is TRBV27 and J is TRBJ2-7, with D tentatively TRBD1 (5 bases). CDR1 MNHEY and CDR2 SMNVEV come from the germline V gene (reference sequence). V lost 3 bases and J lost 2, with 11 bases in between. CDR3 length equals 14 residues. The chain's CDR3 is CASSFSGPPYEQYF. CDR3 nucleotide sequence: TGTGCCAGCAGTTTTTCAGGGCCGCCCTACGAGCAGTACTTC.

V gene TRBV6-1 combines with J gene TRBJ2-1; possibly TRBD1 for D (5 bases). Per the germline V gene, CDR1 is MNHNS and CDR2 is SASEGT. V gave up 5 bases and J gave up 3 bases, with 11 bases separating them. The CDR3 length is 14 residues. The CDR3 sequence is CASSIDSFYNEQFF. The DNA of the CDR3 is TGTGCCAGCAGTATTGACAGTTTCTACAATGAGCAGTTCTTC.

The genes are TRBV4-2 and TRBJ2-2, with 7 nucleotides matching TRBD1. V dropped 0 bases and J dropped 5; count of bases not matched to a gene: 0. CDR1 is LGHNA and CDR2 is YNFKEQ in the germline V gene. The CDR3 runs to 14 residues. CDR3 DNA sequence: TGTGCCAGCAGCCAAGACAGGGGGACCGGGGAGCTGTTTTTT. This encodes CASSQDRGTGELFF.

This clone was observed a handful of times. The chain uses TRBV2 and TRBJ1-5; D unresolved. Germline assignment: CDR1 SNHLY and CDR2 FYNNEI. Trimming left V 5 bases short and J 4 bases short, with 15 bases between. The CDR3 has 15 residues. This CDR3 reads CASSFGSAGNQPQHF. The CDR3 DNA reads TGTGCCAGCAGTTTTGGGAGCGCAGGTAATCAGCCCCAGCATTTT.

The V call is TRBV6-5, the J call TRBJ2-1; 10 nucleotides line up with TRBD1. Per the germline V gene, CDR1 is MNHEY and CDR2 is SVGAGI. The CDR3 has 12 residues. V lost 5 bases and J lost 8; bases outside the gene matches: 0. CDR3: CASSGQGDEQFF. CDR3 nucleotide sequence: TGTGCCAGCAGTGGACAGGGGGATGAGCAGTTCTTC.